This T cell receptor beta chain is from a study of T cells in Graves' hyperthyroidism and ophthalmopathy. V shed 1 base, J shed 2 bases, and the junction held 5 bases outside the gene matches. Germline V gene lookup returns CDR1 SGHTA and CDR2 FQGNSA. This CDR3 is built from 15 residues. RNA transcripts yielded amplified TCR beta CDR3 regions. HTBI primers drove first-round RT-PCR of the TCR CDR3. Each CDR3 protein gets one entry after TCRdb re-called the multiplex PCR reads with MiXCR. Here the sample spans roughly 290,000 distinct CDR3 sequences, about an eighth being singletons. Specimen: blood. This rearrangement joins TRBV7-2 to TRBJ2-7; 7 nucleotides match TRBD1. This sequence originates from a middle-aged woman with Graves' hyperthyroidism. As DNA, the CDR3 is TGTGCCAGCAGCTTAGAAGGGACAGTGCCCTACGAGCAGTACTTC. Translating gives CASSLEGTVPYEQYF.